In its sample, the clone carrying this T cell receptor (beta chain) was seen many times. Its antigen is not known. All of the donors were Caucasians in good health. Trimming took 1 base from V and 0 from J; bases not matched to a gene: 2. The CDR3 spans 16 residues. Germline CDR1 is LGHDT and CDR2 is YNNKEL (reference sequence). The sample originates from a study of identical twins. Study results and caveats: Twin-shared out-of-frame alpha sequences showed excess low generation probability. Cord blood beta clonotypes that were abundant carried fewer insertions, and memory repertoires showed no such trend.

A universal primer site was incorporated via template switching, and the cDNA contained unique molecular identifiers. TCRdb passed the 5' RACE reads through MiXCR, listing each CDR3 protein once. This sample has fewer than 250,000 distinct CDR3 sequences, with approximately 7.3% found just once. The same data also contributed to another study, on yellow fever vaccine responses in identical twins.

The receptor comes from a woman in her late teens or twenties in good health. This rearrangement joins TRBV3-1 to TRBJ2-3, with 9 bases identical to TRBD2. Sequencing input: CD8+ T cells sorted from blood. The CDR3 here is CASSQGTSGSTDTQYF. CDR3 coding DNA: TGTGCCAGCAGCCAAGGAACTAGCGGGAGCACAGATACGCAGTATTTT.